A selection of T cell receptor beta chains follows, all from one sample in a study of T cell responses to AZD1222 COVID-19 vaccine. The repertoire was sequenced with immunoSEQ multiplex PCR; TCRdb's copy has only in-frame clones and lacks some. Of 130,000 or so clones detected, 93% appear once; the ten largest clones hold approximately 0.96%. The sample consisted of peripheral blood, taken on day 0 of MenACWY control vaccination. All receptors come from an adult in good health. The conserved cysteine and the conserved F or W are not part of the CDR3 here.

>12|TRBJ1-1|TRBV5-1
ASSAQGGNTEAF
>13|TRBJ1-3|TRBV27
ASSRDPNSGNTIY
>11|TRBJ2-7|TRBV19
ASSITVSYEQY
>10|TRBJ1-2|TRBV9
ASSAGTSGYT
>14|TRBJ2-2|TRBV19
ASSARDRVNTGELF
>12|TRBJ1-5|TRBV6-2/TRBV6-3
ASSYGQNNQPQH
>11|TRBJ1-4|TRBV12-3/TRBV12-4
ASSRDGVQKLF
>12|TRBJ2-7|TRBV3-1/TRBV3-2
ASRPTGGSYEQY
>11|TRBJ1-1|TRBV5-4
ASTPNRDAEAF
>10|TRBJ2-3|TRBV2
ASSTSTDTQY
>12|TRBJ2-7|TRBV6-5
ASSPGQGAYEQY
>13|TRBJ1-2|TRBV6-5
ASRPNGQGAGGYT
>14|TRBJ1-1|TRBV27
ASGKGTVRWGGEAF
>11|TRBJ1-2|TRBV7-2
ASSLAAGNGYT